The text below deals with one T cell receptor beta chain. Its antigen remains unidentified. Per the germline V gene, CDR1 is KGHSH and CDR2 is LQKENI. The CDR3 length is 17 residues. Trimming cost V 3 bases and J 3 bases; bases outside gene matches: 11. The data were obtained in a study of cytomegalovirus exposure and HLA in healthy donors. Study results and limitations: The study designated about 180 TCR beta chains cytomegalovirus-associated. In a later analysis, TCR association rates varied by HLA locus: DRB1 most, HLA-C fewest.

Vbeta (60) and Jbeta (13) primers were used in the PCR. The table came from immunoSEQ multiplex PCR; TCRdb's copy has only in-frame clones and leaves some out. The sample carries approximately 220,000 clones, around 80% recorded once. Sequenced sample: PBMCs. The source is a man aged 30-40 years in good health and CMV-seronegative. V is TRBV18 and J is TRBJ1-5; 7 nucleotides align to TRBD1. The CDR3 loop is CASSPAGQRLLNQPQHF. The CDR3 nucleotides read TGTGCCAGCTCACCCGCGGGACAGCGTCTTCTCAATCAGCCCCAGCATTTT.